This T cell receptor beta chain was captured by sequencing in a study of CD8 T cells in ankylosing spondylitis. With regard to this clonotype: Its antigen remains unknown.

This CDR3 has 16 amino acids. The V gene's germline CDR1 is SGHRS and CDR2 YFSETQ. J lost 4 bases, V lost 0 bases, and 5 bases had no gene match. Study-wide findings and caveats: Disease-linked clones bore a CD8+ phenotype, appearing relatively rarely in peripheral blood. From matched ankylosing spondylitis synovial fluid, disease-linked clones were reportedly recovered at significantly enriched levels. Made up of eight highly homologous variants, a TCR beta motif appeared characteristic of ankylosing spondylitis blood.

Using quantitative 5'-RACE with molecular barcodes, the authors made TCR beta libraries. TCRdb reprocessed the 5' RACE reads with MiXCR, giving one entry per CDR3 protein. The table records some 250,000 distinct CDR3 sequences, 20% to 30% of them present only once. This TCR was sampled from a male donor with ankylosing spondylitis or in good health (not recorded which). The specimen sequenced was blood, either unsorted or a sorted T cell fraction (not recorded which). This sequence joins TRBV5-1 and TRBJ2-2, with 8 bases identical to TRBD1. CDR3 protein: CASSLAVTGVTGELFF. The CDR3 coding sequence is TGCGCCAGCAGCTTGGCCGTGACAGGGGTCACCGGGGAGCTGTTTTTT.